The present T cell receptor beta chain was sequenced within a study of T cells after yellow fever vaccination. This clonotype was counted ten times or more. The target antigen is unknown. Whole-study results and caveats: It was a weaker secondary response, yet one that peaked faster, at day 5 versus 15.

Via MiXCR, TCRdb re-called the 5' RACE reads, giving one row per CDR3 protein. Of more than 200,000 distinct CDR3 sequences in the sample, 3.6% were seen once. V lost 4 bases, J lost 0 bases, and 4 bases lay in between. The germline V gene encodes CDR1 MNHEY and CDR2 SVGEGT. This CDR3 has 13 residues. The clonotype was recovered from a man aged 18 to 30 who received the YFV17D yellow fever vaccine. The gene calls are TRBV6-2 or TRBV6-3 and TRBJ2-1; D gene ambiguous. The sample was PBMCs, taken 15 days after the yellow fever booster vaccination. Here the CDR3 reads CASSSSSYNEQFF. The DNA for the CDR3 is TGTGCCAGCAGTTCTAGCTCCTACAATGAGCAGTTCTTC.